This is a list of T cell receptor beta chains from one sample in a study of post-analysis software for immune sequencing data. One entry per CDR3 protein, called by TCRdb with MiXCR from the PCR reads. The repertoire consists of 700,000 to 900,000 distinct CDR3 sequences, with just over 45% occurring once and the leading ten covering approximately 5%. Specimen: blood. Every receptor here comes from a girl aged 5-17 years with multiple sclerosis. CDR3s include the opening cysteine and the closing phenylalanine or tryptophan. D genes are given only for firm matches. Clone size appears in some rows only: once, few, many, or a class for an expanded clone.

j_call: TRBJ2-5; clone_size: many; d_call: -; v_call: TRBV12-3/TRBV12-4; cdr3_aa: CASSFLAQETQYF; cdr3_nt: TGTGCCAGCAGTTTCCTAGCCCAAGAGACCCAGTACTTC
j_call: TRBJ2-7; clone_size: -; d_call: -; v_call: TRBV7-9; cdr3_aa: CASTRSRDPMYF; cdr3_nt: TGTGCCAGCACTAGGAGTCGAGATCCTATGTACTTC
j_call: TRBJ2-2; clone_size: -; d_call: TRBD2; v_call: TRBV12-3/TRBV12-4; cdr3_aa: CAMQLAANTGELFF; cdr3_nt: TGTGCCATGCAACTAGCGGCGAACACCGGGGAGCTGTTTTTT
j_call: TRBJ2-3; clone_size: -; d_call: -; v_call: TRBV20-1; cdr3_aa: CSASVSGTDTQYF; cdr3_nt: TGCAGTGCTAGTGTTAGCGGAACAGATACGCAGTATTTT
j_call: TRBJ2-5; clone_size: few; d_call: TRBD1; v_call: TRBV6-2/TRBV6-3; cdr3_aa: CASSYPSGGQETRYF; cdr3_nt: TGTGCCAGCAGTTACCCTTCAGGGGGCCAAGAGACCCGGTACTTC
j_call: TRBJ2-3; clone_size: -; d_call: -; v_call: TRBV6-6; cdr3_aa: CASSYSSAITDTQYF; cdr3_nt: TGTGCCAGCAGCTACTCTAGCGCAATCACAGATACGCAGTATTTT
j_call: TRBJ1-6; clone_size: once; d_call: -; v_call: TRBV20-1; cdr3_aa: CSARGTTLRSSYNSPLHF; cdr3_nt: TGCAGTGCTAGAGGAACGACCTTGAGGAGCTCCTATAATTCACCCCTCCACTTT
j_call: TRBJ2-3; clone_size: -; d_call: -; v_call: TRBV20-1; cdr3_aa: CSADNRLASTDTQYF; cdr3_nt: TGCAGTGCCGATAACAGGCTGGCGAGCACAGATACGCAGTATTTT
j_call: TRBJ2-1; clone_size: -; d_call: TRBD2; v_call: TRBV6-1; cdr3_aa: CASITPLAGDSRNEQFF; cdr3_nt: TGTGCCAGCATCACCCCACTAGCGGGAGACTCTCGCAATGAGCAGTTCTTC
j_call: TRBJ1-3; clone_size: -; d_call: -; v_call: TRBV28; cdr3_aa: CASSLWGTAGNTIYF; cdr3_nt: TGTGCCAGCAGTTTATGGGGGACGGCTGGAAACACCATATATTTT
j_call: TRBJ2-7; clone_size: -; d_call: TRBD2; v_call: TRBV20-1; cdr3_aa: CSARQGLAGADEQYF; cdr3_nt: TGCAGTGCTCGTCAGGGACTAGCGGGAGCAGACGAGCAGTACTTC
j_call: TRBJ1-2; clone_size: -; d_call: -; v_call: TRBV20-1; cdr3_aa: CSVVDIRNPHTF; cdr3_nt: TGCAGTGTTGTGGACATACGAAACCCCCACACCTTC
j_call: TRBJ2-2; clone_size: -; d_call: TRBD1; v_call: TRBV7-7; cdr3_aa: CASSRKQGAGELFF; cdr3_nt: TGTGCTAGCAGCCGGAAACAGGGGGCCGGGGAGCTGTTTTTT
j_call: TRBJ2-1; clone_size: -; d_call: -; v_call: TRBV4-3; cdr3_aa: CASSQGIDLNNEQFF; cdr3_nt: TGCGCCAGCAGCCAGGGTATCGACTTAAACAATGAGCAGTTCTTC
j_call: TRBJ1-2; clone_size: -; d_call: -; v_call: TRBV29-1; cdr3_aa: CSVDQGPYGYTF; cdr3_nt: TGCAGCGTTGATCAGGGTCCCTATGGCTACACCTTC
j_call: TRBJ2-5; clone_size: -; d_call: -; v_call: TRBV20-1; cdr3_aa: CSAWSVAEEQETQYF; cdr3_nt: TGCAGTGCCTGGTCGGTGGCAGAAGAACAAGAGACCCAGTACTTC
j_call: TRBJ1-1; clone_size: -; d_call: TRBD1; v_call: TRBV6-2/TRBV6-3; cdr3_aa: CASSYSDRGTEAFF; cdr3_nt: TGTGCCAGCAGTTACTCCGACAGGGGTACTGAAGCTTTCTTT
j_call: TRBJ2-3; clone_size: -; d_call: TRBD2; v_call: TRBV6-5; cdr3_aa: CASSNGAGGPNTQYF; cdr3_nt: TGTGCCAGCAGTAACGGAGCGGGAGGGCCTAATACGCAGTATTTT
j_call: TRBJ2-2; clone_size: -; d_call: -; v_call: TRBV12-3/TRBV12-4; cdr3_aa: CASTSSSGQAENTGELFF; cdr3_nt: TGTGCCAGCACCTCATCCTCCGGGCAGGCCGAGAACACCGGGGAGCTGTTTTTT
j_call: TRBJ1-2; clone_size: -; d_call: -; v_call: TRBV29-1; cdr3_aa: CSVEGSHNYGYTF; cdr3_nt: TGCAGCGTTGAAGGTAGCCATAACTATGGCTACACCTTC
j_call: TRBJ2-5; clone_size: once; d_call: -; v_call: TRBV6-5; cdr3_aa: CASSLSSGGGSSYNEQYF; cdr3_nt: TGTGCAAGCAGTTTGAGTTCAGGGGGAGGGAGCTCCTACAATGAGCAGTACTTC
j_call: TRBJ1-2; clone_size: few; d_call: -; v_call: TRBV10-3; cdr3_aa: CAISPGPPTYGYTF; cdr3_nt: TGTGCCATCAGCCCGGGACCGCCGACCTATGGCTACACCTTC
j_call: TRBJ1-1; clone_size: few; d_call: -; v_call: TRBV5-6; cdr3_aa: CASSLVSPNTEAFF; cdr3_nt: TGTGCCAGCAGCTTGGTATCGCCTAACACTGAAGCTTTCTTT